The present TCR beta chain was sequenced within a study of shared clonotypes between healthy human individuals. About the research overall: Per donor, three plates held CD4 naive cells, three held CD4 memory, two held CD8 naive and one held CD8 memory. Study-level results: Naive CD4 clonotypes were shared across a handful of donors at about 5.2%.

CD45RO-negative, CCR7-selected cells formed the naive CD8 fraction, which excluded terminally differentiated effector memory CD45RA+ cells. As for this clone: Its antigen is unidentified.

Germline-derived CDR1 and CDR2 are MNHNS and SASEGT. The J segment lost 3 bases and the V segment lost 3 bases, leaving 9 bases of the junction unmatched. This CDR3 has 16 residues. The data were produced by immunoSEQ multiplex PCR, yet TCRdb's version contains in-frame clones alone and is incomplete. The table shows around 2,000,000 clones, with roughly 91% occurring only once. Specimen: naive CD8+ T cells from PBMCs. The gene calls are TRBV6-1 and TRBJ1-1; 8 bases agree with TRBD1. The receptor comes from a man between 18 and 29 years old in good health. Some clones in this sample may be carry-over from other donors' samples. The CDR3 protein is CASSEPTGVFYTEAFF. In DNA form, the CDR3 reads TGTGCCAGCAGTGAGCCGACAGGGGTGTTTTACACTGAAGCTTTCTTT.